This entry lists 12 T cell receptor beta chains sequenced from one sample in a study of cytomegalovirus exposure and HLA in healthy donors. The study ran its PCR with 60 Vbeta and 13 Jbeta primers. Clones were read by immunoSEQ multiplex PCR, and TCRdb kept only the in-frame ones, dropping some. The ten most abundant clones cover roughly 2.3% of a sample with 55,000 to 85,000 clones. Sequencing was done on a sample of PBMCs. Receptors were obtained from a female donor in good health and CMV-seropositive.

The gene calls are TRBV4-1 and TRBJ1-5; a weak D match, TRBD1 (5 bases). V dropped 6 bases and J dropped 10 bases, with 22 bases sitting between them. The CDR3 has 15 amino acids. Germline CDR1 reads MGHRA; CDR2 reads YSYEKL. CDR3 DNA: TGCGCCAGCAGTTTGGTCTGGGGCCTGGGCCATCCCCAGCATTTT. Translated, it gives CASSLVWGLGHPQHF.

The rearrangement links TRBV27 to TRBJ2-1, with 11 positions matching TRBD2. Trimming removed 0 bases from V and 3 bases from J; junction bases left unmatched: 4. CDR1 is MNHEY and CDR2 is SMNVEV in the germline V gene (reference sequence). The CDR3 extends over 17 amino acids. As DNA, the CDR3 is TGTGCCAGCAGTTTATCGGCTAGCGGGGGGTTCTACAATGAGCAGTTCTTC. It specifies CASSLSASGGFYNEQFF.

V gene TRBV6-6 combines with J gene TRBJ2-2; D is undetermined. V was trimmed by 2 bases and J by 7 bases, leaving 14 bases between them. The CDR3 is 15 amino acids. The germline gives CDR1 MNHNY, CDR2 SVGAGI (reference sequence). CDR3 sequence (DNA): TGTGCCAGCAGTTACGGCCAGAATAGAGGCGGGGAGCTGTTTTTT. Its protein is CASSYGQNRGGELFF.

The chain couples TRBV7-2 to TRBJ2-7; TRBD2 matches 8 bases. V was clipped by 3 bases and J by 2 bases; unmatched bases: 3. This CDR3 has 14 residues. The germline V gene has CDR1 SGHTA and CDR2 FQGNSA. The CDR3 loop is CASSFPGLAYEQYF. The CDR3 nucleotides are TGTGCCAGCAGCTTTCCGGGACTAGCCTACGAGCAGTACTTC.

This chain connects TRBV11-3 to TRBJ2-1; D ambiguous. The V end was cut by 2 bases, the J end by 8 bases, with 7 bases between. This CDR3 has 12 amino acids. The germline CDR1 and CDR2 sequences are SGHNT and YENEEA. CDR3 in amino acids: CASSLYSHEQFF. DNA for the CDR3: TGTGCCAGCAGCTTATATTCCCATGAGCAGTTCTTC.

CDR3 amino acids: CASSPNSHSITQQYF. For the CDR3, the DNA is TGTGCCAGCAGCCCCAACAGTCACTCTATTACGCAGCAGTACTTC. The chain links TRBV7-2 to TRBJ2-7; no clear D gene. V shed 5 bases and J shed 8 bases, with 22 bases lying between them. Germline CDR1 SGHTA, CDR2 FQGNSA. The CDR3 has 15 residues.

The V and J genes are TRBV6-5 and TRBJ1-1, with a weak D call TRBD1 (6 bases). The CDR3 is made up of 14 amino acids. V shed 6 bases and J shed 7 bases, with 18 bases lying between them. Germline V CDR1 and CDR2: MNHEY, SVGAGI. CDR3 sequence: CASSSPGGVSEAFF. The CDR3 region has the DNA TGTGCCAGCAGCTCGCCGGGGGGCGTTAGTGAAGCTTTCTTT.

V and J are TRBV4-3 and TRBJ1-2; D possibly corresponds to TRBD1 (5 bases). The CDR3 has 16 amino acids. Germline V lookup: CDR1 LGHNA, CDR2 YSLEER. Trimming pared 0 bases from V and 4 bases from J, leaving 15 bases between. The CDR3 protein is CASSQDLGGAGYGYTF. CDR3 nucleotides: TGCGCCAGCAGCCAAGATTTAGGCGGGGCCGGCTATGGCTACACCTTC.

The rearrangement joins TRBV28 to TRBJ1-1, with D uncertain. Germline CDR1 MDHEN, CDR2 SYDVKM. CDR3 size: 13 residues. V was trimmed by 4 bases and J by 9 bases, leaving 15 bases between them. This CDR3 reads CASSSPGIRQAFF. CDR3 coding DNA: TGTGCCAGCAGTTCTCCGGGGATTCGTCAAGCTTTCTTT.

The chain recombines TRBV7-2 with TRBJ1-1, with a possible D match to TRBD1 (6 bases). The CDR3 runs to 15 residues. Looked up from germline, CDR1 is SGHTA and CDR2 is FQGNSA. V shed 0 bases and J shed 4 bases, with 12 bases lying between them. The CDR3 DNA reads as TGTGCCAGCAGCTTAGCGGGGGCAGGGACCACTGAAGCTTTCTTT. Translated, it gives CASSLAGAGTTEAFF.

The rearrangement uses TRBV5-1 and TRBJ2-7, with 8 bases fitting TRBD1. The CDR3 extends over 14 amino acids. After removal of 4 bases from V and 4 bases from J, the junction contained 7 bases not matched to a gene. Germline V CDR1 and CDR2: SGHRS, YFSETQ. The CDR3 spells CASSVGQEGYEQYF. The CDR3 region has the DNA TGCGCCAGCAGCGTGGGACAGGAAGGATACGAGCAGTACTTC. Based on the CDR3 plus reference TRBV5-1 and TRBJ2-7, the full variable domain is KAGVTQTPRYLIKTRGQQVTLSCSPISGHRSVSWYQQTPGQGLQFLFEYFSETQRNKGNFPGRFSGRQFSNSRSEMNVSTLELGDSALYLCASSVGQEGYEQYFGPGTRLTVT.

V usage is TRBV5-4 and J usage is TRBJ1-1, with TRBD1 identical over 9 bases. V was pared by 0 bases and J by 1 base, with 4 bases of the junction left unmatched. In germline, CDR1 is SGHNT, CDR2 YYREEE (reference sequence). The CDR3 has 16 residues. The DNA of the CDR3 is TGTGCCAGCAGCTTGGGAGGACAGGGGAGGAACACTGAAGCTTTCTTT. It encodes CASSLGGQGRNTEAFF.